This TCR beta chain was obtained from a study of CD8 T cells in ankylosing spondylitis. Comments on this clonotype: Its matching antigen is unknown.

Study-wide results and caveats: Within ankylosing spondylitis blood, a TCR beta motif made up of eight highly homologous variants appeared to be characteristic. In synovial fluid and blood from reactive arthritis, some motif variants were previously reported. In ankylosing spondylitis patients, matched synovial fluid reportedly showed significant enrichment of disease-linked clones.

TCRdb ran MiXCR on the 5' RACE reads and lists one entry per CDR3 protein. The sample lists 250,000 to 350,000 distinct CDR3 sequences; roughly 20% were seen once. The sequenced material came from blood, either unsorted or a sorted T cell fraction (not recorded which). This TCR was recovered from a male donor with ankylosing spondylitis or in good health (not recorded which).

The chain's CDR3 is CASSSDGQGPYGYTF. DNA of the CDR3: TGCGCCAGCAGCTCAGACGGTCAGGGCCCCTATGGCTACACCTTC. The gene calls are TRBV5-1 and TRBJ1-2, with D perhaps TRBD1 (5 bases). CDR1 is SGHRS, CDR2 YFSETQ, per germline. V was trimmed by 3 bases and J by 4 bases, leaving 16 bases between them. This CDR3 spans 15 amino acids.